The rows below give T cell receptor beta chains drawn from one sample of a study of T cell changes during pregnancy in multiple sclerosis. The protocol was immunoSEQ multiplex PCR, while the TCRdb copy is restricted to in-frame clones and leaves out a portion. The sample has fewer than 40,000 clones, nearly 90% seen once. The input for sequencing was CD8+ T cells from peripheral blood mononuclear cells, taken in the second trimester of pregnancy. These receptors were taken from a female donor with multiple sclerosis, enrolled in a pregnancy study. CDR3s include the opening cysteine and the closing phenylalanine or tryptophan.

j_call v_call cdr3_aa
TRBJ1-2 TRBV29-1 CSARADRGPLNYGYTF
TRBJ1-1 TRBV5-6 CASSSRTEAFF
TRBJ1-5 TRBV21-1 CASSTGQGNQPQHF
TRBJ1-2 TRBV19 CATPDRFLHGYTF
TRBJ2-2 TRBV9 CASSPGAGARTGELFF
TRBJ1-5 TRBV5-6 CASSFYTGNQPQHF
TRBJ2-1 TRBV4-1 CASSLRKDGGAHNEQFF
TRBJ1-5 TRBV6-1 CASSEETGWGAGQPQHF
TRBJ2-1 TRBV27 CASSSSRLYSYNEQFF
TRBJ2-7 TRBV13 CASSLGGRDYYEQYF
TRBJ1-2 TRBV7-2 CASYNPTRYNYGYTF
TRBJ1-1 TRBV19 CASSIVADRAAFF
TRBJ2-7 TRBV19 CASSIRTDYEQYF
TRBJ1-6 TRBV6-5 CASREDRGDSPLHF
TRBJ2-3 TRBV28 CASSGPGDTDTQYF
TRBJ2-3 TRBV10-3 CATGTSGTRDTQYF
TRBJ1-5 TRBV27 CASSTTTPDF
TRBJ1-1 TRBV30 CAWWRGRFQAFF
TRBJ1-1 TRBV5-4 CASRKGGTKSTEAFF
TRBJ2-6 TRBV11-2 CASSLDPSSGARANVLTF
TRBJ2-2 TRBV2 CASSETGVRTGELFF
TRBJ1-2 TRBV2 CATPVGRFYGYTF
TRBJ1-1 TRBV6-5 CASSYSPDRRFEAFF
TRBJ2-5 TRBV4-1 CASSPAVRRARGETQYF
TRBJ1-3 TRBV10-1 CASRAGGRGGNTIYF
TRBJ2-1 TRBV7-3 CASSFGGEDEQFF
TRBJ1-1 TRBV9 CASSVAATGLNTEAFF
TRBJ2-2 TRBV4-1 CASSDLRNRGVAGELFF
TRBJ1-2 TRBV21-1 CASSKAHRGEPAGGYTF
TRBJ1-1 TRBV5-1 CASSLVFLNTEAFF
TRBJ2-7 TRBV2 CASSDRNQYEQYF
TRBJ1-1 TRBV14 CASSQDRQISAMNTEAFF
TRBJ2-7 TRBV5-4 CASSLGGASYEQYF
TRBJ2-7 TRBV27 CASSGPGQGREQYF
TRBJ1-1 TRBV6-1 CASSEVGGGTEAFF
TRBJ1-1 TRBV7-6 CASQEGEAEAFF
TRBJ1-2 TRBV5-1 CASSQYSGTEDYGYTF
TRBJ1-4 TRBV2 CASSDRDILEKLFF
TRBJ1-1 TRBV5-1 CASSLGGNTEAFF
TRBJ2-1 TRBV29-1 CSVGTGPQFF
TRBJ2-2 TRBV10-3 CAISEARTGMTGELFF
TRBJ2-7 TRBV11-2 CASSLARGFLYEQYF
TRBJ1-1 TRBV18 CASSPRGDNTEAFF
TRBJ1-1 TRBV2 CASSEPGVTEAFF
TRBJ1-2 TRBV5-1 CASSPDNYDGYTF
TRBJ2-7 TRBV2 CASSRPSQIYEQYF
TRBJ2-5 TRBV12-5 CASGLDRGLETQYF
TRBJ2-1 TRBV6-1 CASSEPGTGGDEQFF
TRBJ2-7 TRBV2 CASKAGDRYEQYF
TRBJ1-2 TRBV9 CASMGRDGYTF
TRBJ2-3 TRBV9 CASSELGSGGTDTQYF
TRBJ2-7 TRBV13 CASSYSGGADYEQYF
TRBJ2-3 TRBV5-1 CASSLEGAGGSTDTQYF
TRBJ2-1 TRBV9 CASSGGSGRGPYNEQFF
TRBJ2-1 TRBV4-1 CASSQSGGAGYNEQFF
TRBJ1-2 TRBV27 CASSPEPPLVDGYTF
TRBJ1-4 TRBV9 CASSVGGSTNEKLFF